This entry lists 27 T cell receptor beta chains sequenced from one sample in a study of T-cell reconstitution after alpha-beta-depleted transplantation in children. During its preparation, the TCRbeta library received unique molecular identifiers. TCRdb processed the PCR reads anew with MiXCR; each CDR3 protein has one entry. The sample consists of approximately 400,000 distinct CDR3 sequences, about 11% of them appearing once. The material sequenced was PBMCs from the stem cell graft donor, taken from the stem cell graft. The receptors come from a human donor who donated a stem cell graft to a child with acute myeloid leukemia.

The CDR3 DNA follows: TGTGCCTGGAGTGGAGGACGAACGACAGATACGCAGTATTTT. Amino acid sequence: CAWSGGRTTDTQYF. The chain combines TRBV30 with TRBJ2-3, with unresolved D. Trimming pared 1 base from V and 3 bases from J, leaving 11 bases between. The CDR3 length is 14 residues. In germline, CDR1 is GTSNPN, CDR2 SVGIG (reference sequence).

A few counts support this clonotype. The DNA of the CDR3 is TGTGCCAGCAGGTCTGGACCGATCAATGAGCAGTTCTTC. This codes for CASRSGPINEQFF. The V and J genes are TRBV7-3 and TRBJ2-1; D unclear. This CDR3 comprises 13 residues. Per the germline V gene, CDR1 is SGHTA and CDR2 is FQGTGA. V shed 6 bases and J shed 6 bases, with 12 bases lying between them.

This clonotype was seen ten or more times. The chain is built from TRBV29-1 and TRBJ1-1, with D perhaps TRBD1 (5 bases). The germline V gene encodes CDR1 SQVTM and CDR2 ANQGSEA. V was pared by 7 bases and J by 4 bases, with 13 bases between. The CDR3 has 12 amino acids. CDR3 residues: CSAGGGSTEAFF. DNA of the CDR3: TGCAGCGCTGGGGGGGGAAGCACTGAAGCTTTCTTT.

The table lists this clonotype with a few counts. CDR3 loop: CASSWGGWGDTEAFF. CDR3 sequence (DNA): TGTGCCAGCAGTTGGGGGGGCTGGGGGGACACTGAAGCTTTCTTT. The rearrangement joins TRBV6-5 to TRBJ1-1; tentatively, D is TRBD1 (6 bases). The CDR3 totals 15 residues. Germline V gives CDR1 MNHEY, CDR2 SVGAGI. With 4 bases removed from V and 3 bases from J, the gap between germline ends came to 15 bases.

The gene calls are TRBV19 and TRBJ1-5; D gene uncertain. The V end was cut by 7 bases, the J end by 4 bases, with 11 bases between. Germline CDR1 reads LNHDA; CDR2 reads SQIVND (reference sequence). The CDR3 spans 13 residues. CDR3 in amino acids: CASNWGENQPQHF. CDR3 sequence (DNA): TGTGCCAGTAATTGGGGAGAAAATCAGCCCCAGCATTTT.

This clonotype has just a few counts. V usage is TRBV14 and J usage is TRBJ1-5; no definite D call. V shed 4 bases and J shed 0 bases, with 19 bases lying between them. There are 18 residues in the CDR3. Looked up from germline, CDR1 is SGHDN and CDR2 is FVKESK. The CDR3 bases are TGTGCCAGCAGCCCCCCCGAGGATGAGCGTCGTAGCAATCAGCCCCAGCATTTT. This gives the protein CASSPPEDERRSNQPQHF.

This clonotype was picked up a small number of times. This chain links TRBV10-3 with TRBJ2-7, with 9 bases identical to TRBD1. The CDR3 is 13 amino acids. V dropped 7 bases and J dropped 7; count of bases not matched to a gene: 8. Germline V gene lookup returns CDR1 ENHRY and CDR2 SYGVKD. CDR3 sequence: CAITPQGAREQYF. The CDR3 DNA is TGTGCCATCACTCCACAGGGGGCGAGGGAGCAGTACTTC.

The gene calls are TRBV20-1 and TRBJ2-1; 7 bases agree with TRBD2. CDR1 is DFQATT, CDR2 SNEGSKA, per germline (reference sequence). Losses at the gene ends were 6 bases for V and 3 bases for J; bases not matched to a gene: 11. The length of the CDR3 is 15 residues. The CDR3 DNA follows: TGCAGTGCCGAGGGCGGGAGCGAGGGCTACAATGAGCAGTTCTTC. It translates to CSAEGGSEGYNEQFF.

This clonotype was observed many times. The chain combines TRBV29-1 with TRBJ2-2, with D possibly being TRBD2 (5 bases). This CDR3 is 16 amino acids long. Germline V CDR1 and CDR2: SQVTM, ANQGSEA. The V end lost 6 bases, the J end lost 0 bases, and 17 bases lay between the germline ends. CDR3 protein: CSVILENSANTGELFF. For the CDR3, the DNA is TGCAGCGTAATACTAGAAAACTCCGCGAACACCGGGGAGCTGTTTTTT.

This clonotype appeared many times. This chain connects TRBV7-6 to TRBJ1-4; TRBD1 agrees at 7 bases. The V gene's germline CDR1 is SGHVS and CDR2 FNYEAQ. V trimming: 8 bases; J trimming: 4 bases; junction bases outside the gene matches: 4. This CDR3 comprises 13 residues. This chain's CDR3 is CASQGGGNEKLFF. Written as DNA, the CDR3 is TGTGCCAGCCAGGGGGGAGGTAATGAAAAACTGTTTTTT.

In this sample, this clonotype turned up a few times. The V call is TRBV5-1, the J call TRBJ2-3, with a tentative D call TRBD1 (5 bases). This CDR3 contains 15 residues. The germline V gene encodes CDR1 SGHRS and CDR2 YFSETQ. V dropped 4 bases and J dropped 2 bases, with 14 bases sitting between them. CDR3 protein: CASSATESYTDTQYF. Here the CDR3 DNA reads TGCGCCAGCAGCGCGACAGAGAGTTACACAGATACGCAGTATTTT.

This clonotype came up a few times. This chain connects TRBV3-1 to TRBJ2-3; D possibly matches TRBD1 or TRBD2 (5 bases each). V was trimmed by 0 bases and J by 1 base, leaving 14 bases between them. The CDR3 contains 17 residues. Per the germline V gene, CDR1 is LGHDT and CDR2 is YNNKEL (reference sequence). Written as DNA, the CDR3 is TGTGCCAGCAGCCAAGATAAGACAGCGGCTCGCACAGATACGCAGTATTTT. Translating it yields CASSQDKTAARTDTQYF.

The chain is built from TRBV24-1 and TRBJ2-2; the D is unclear. The length of the CDR3 is 13 residues. The germline V gene encodes CDR1 KGHDR and CDR2 SFDVKD. Trimming left V 4 bases short and J 1 base short, with 3 bases between. The CDR3 DNA reads TGTGCCACCAGTGAGTGGAACACCGGGGAGCTGTTTTTT. Protein product: CATSEWNTGELFF.

In its sample, this clonotype was seen a few times. The chain combines TRBV20-1 with TRBJ2-1; 10 nucleotides line up with TRBD2. The CDR3 runs to 14 residues. With V trimmed by 5 bases and J by 9 bases, 10 bases remained unmatched. CDR1 is DFQATT and CDR2 is SNEGSKA in the germline V gene (reference sequence). CDR3 nucleotides: TGCAGTGCTTACCCCAGCGGGAGGGCAGCTGAGCAGTTCTTC. It translates to CSAYPSGRAAEQFF.

The chain is built from TRBV5-1 and TRBJ1-2; 7 bases map to TRBD1. The CDR3 has 15 residues. J lost 5 bases, V lost 3 bases, and 10 bases had no gene match. Looked up from germline, CDR1 is SGHRS and CDR2 is YFSETQ. CDR3 in DNA: TGCGCCAGCAGCTCGGACAGGCTCCGTTGGTATGGCTACACCTTC. Protein sequence: CASSSDRLRWYGYTF.

This clonotype was found a few times. The chain employs TRBV5-8 and TRBJ2-1, with TRBD1 identical over 7 bases. This CDR3 spans 16 amino acids. Unmatched junction bases numbered 12, after V lost 1 base and J lost 8 bases. Looked up from germline, CDR1 is SGHTS and CDR2 is YDEGEE. The chain's CDR3 is CASSLYSGSGGDEQFF. In DNA form, the CDR3 reads TGTGCCAGCAGCTTGTATTCCGGCTCAGGGGGTGATGAGCAGTTCTTC.

This clonotype was counted only a few times. The gene calls are TRBV20-1 and TRBJ1-1; 10 positions agree with TRBD1. Germline CDR1 DFQATT, CDR2 SNEGSKA (reference sequence). V shed 5 bases, J shed 7 bases, and the junction held 10 bases outside the gene matches. The CDR3 contains 14 residues. The CDR3 here is CSAPMTGGRGEAFF. For the CDR3, the DNA is TGCAGTGCTCCTATGACAGGGGGCCGGGGTGAAGCTTTCTTT.

This clonotype came up a few times. The rearrangement links TRBV27 to TRBJ2-5; D call uncertain. Germline V gene sequence: CDR1 MNHEY, CDR2 SMNVEV (reference sequence). Trimming removed 1 base at V and 5 bases at J, with 11 bases between. The CDR3 totals 14 residues. Here the CDR3 reads CASSLLGDSETQYF. The CDR3 DNA sequence: TGTGCCAGCAGTTTATTAGGAGACTCCGAGACCCAGTACTTC.

This clonotype was detected many times. This chain joins TRBV11-2 and TRBJ2-2; D ambiguous. Germline loops: CDR1 SGHAT, CDR2 FQNNGV. There are 17 residues in the CDR3. V was trimmed by 0 bases and J by 6 bases, leaving 17 bases between them. The CDR3: CASSLDLRAVLAGELFF. In nucleotides, the CDR3 is TGTGCCAGCAGCTTAGATTTGCGAGCCGTGCTCGCCGGGGAGCTGTTTTTT.

At least ten counts were recorded for this clonotype. The chain uses TRBV13 and TRBJ2-2; no clear D gene. The CDR3 sequence is 12 residues long. Germline assignment: CDR1 PRHDT and CDR2 FYEKMQ (reference sequence). V shed 1 base and J shed 6 bases, with 3 bases lying between them. This chain's CDR3 is CASSLDSGELFF. The CDR3 nucleotides read TGTGCCAGCAGCTTAGATTCCGGGGAGCTGTTTTTT. Filled out from reference TRBV13 and TRBJ2-2, the complete variable domain reads AAGVIQSPRHLIKEKRETATLKCYPIPRHDTVYWYQQGPGQDPQFLISFYEKMQSDKGSIPDRFSAQQFSDYHSELNMSSLELGDSALYFCASSLDSGELFFGEGSRLTVL.

V gene TRBV7-6 combines with J gene TRBJ2-7, with TRBD2 as a possible D gene (6 bases). CDR1 SGHVS and CDR2 FNYEAQ come from the germline V gene. CDR3 length: 11 amino acids. V was pared by 6 bases and J by 10 bases, with 13 bases between. CDR3 bases: TGTGCCAGCAGGGGCAGGGCGGGACAGTACTTC. Protein: CASRGRAGQYF. Looking up the rest from reference TRBV7-6 and TRBJ2-7 gives the full variable domain: GAGVSQSPRYKVTKRGQDVALRCDPISGHVSLYWYRQALGQGPEFLTYFNYEAQQDKSGLPNDRFSAERPEGSISTLTIQRTEQRDSAMYRCASRGRAGQYFGPGTRLTVT.

The rearrangement uses TRBV20-1 and TRBJ2-1; D assignment may be TRBD1 or TRBD2 (6 bases each). CDR3 length: 16 residues. Trimming shortened V by 0 bases and J by 0 bases, and 12 bases separated the two germline ends. The germline V gene has CDR1 DFQATT and CDR2 SNEGSKA (reference sequence). The CDR3 nucleotides are TGCAGTGCTAGAGAAGTTGGAGGGGGCTCCTACAATGAGCAGTTCTTC. Translated, it gives CSAREVGGGSYNEQFF.

This clonotype has ten or more counts. The chain joins TRBV5-1 to TRBJ2-1; D is unresolved. This CDR3 region has 12 residues. V was pared by 0 bases and J by 6 bases, with 4 bases between. Germline V gives CDR1 SGHRS, CDR2 YFSETQ. This CDR3 is CASSLESNEQFF. The CDR3 nucleotides are TGCGCCAGCAGCTTGGAATCCAATGAGCAGTTCTTC.

Many counts were recorded for this clonotype. CDR3 region: CATSRDRAWESRGYTF. Here the CDR3 DNA reads TGTGCCACCAGCAGAGATAGAGCGTGGGAGAGTAGAGGCTACACCTTC. The gene calls are TRBV15 and TRBJ1-2; no firm D call. Germline CDR1 is LNHNV and CDR2 is YYDKDF (reference sequence). Trimming stripped 0 bases from V and 8 bases from J, with 19 bases between. The CDR3 is 16 amino acids. Supplemented by reference TRBV15 and TRBJ1-2, the full variable domain reads DAMVIQNPRYQVTQFGKPVTLSCSQTLNHNVMYWYQQKSSQAPKLLFHYYDKDFNNEADTPDNFQSRRPNTSFCFLDIRSPGLGDTAMYLCATSRDRAWESRGYTFGSGTRLTVV.

This clonotype was counted between two and nine times. The chain recombines TRBV11-2 with TRBJ2-1; weak D call: TRBD2 (7 bases). This CDR3 spans 19 amino acids. Germline assignment: CDR1 SGHAT and CDR2 FQNNGV. Trimming removed 2 bases from V and 0 bases from J, with 20 bases in between. The CDR3 sequence is CASSLRGWRGHLSYNEQFF. DNA of the CDR3: TGTGCCAGCAGCTTAAGGGGTTGGCGGGGGCATCTCTCCTACAATGAGCAGTTCTTC.

This chain joins TRBV3-1 and TRBJ2-1, with D hard to call. Trimming cost V 2 bases and J 8 bases, with 16 bases left between them. From germline, CDR1 is LGHDT and CDR2 YNNKEL (reference sequence). The CDR3 covers 15 residues. The CDR3 reads CASSQKAYQHDEQFF. DNA for the CDR3: TGTGCCAGCAGCCAAAAAGCGTACCAGCATGATGAGCAGTTCTTC.

This sequence joins TRBV18 and TRBJ2-1; no definite D call. The CDR3 extends over 15 amino acids. V lost 6 bases, J lost 0 bases, and 12 bases lay in between. Germline V CDR1 and CDR2: KGHSH, LQKENI. The DNA for the CDR3 is TGTGCCAGCTCCCCGGACGCATACTCCTACAATGAGCAGTTCTTC. Its protein is CASSPDAYSYNEQFF.